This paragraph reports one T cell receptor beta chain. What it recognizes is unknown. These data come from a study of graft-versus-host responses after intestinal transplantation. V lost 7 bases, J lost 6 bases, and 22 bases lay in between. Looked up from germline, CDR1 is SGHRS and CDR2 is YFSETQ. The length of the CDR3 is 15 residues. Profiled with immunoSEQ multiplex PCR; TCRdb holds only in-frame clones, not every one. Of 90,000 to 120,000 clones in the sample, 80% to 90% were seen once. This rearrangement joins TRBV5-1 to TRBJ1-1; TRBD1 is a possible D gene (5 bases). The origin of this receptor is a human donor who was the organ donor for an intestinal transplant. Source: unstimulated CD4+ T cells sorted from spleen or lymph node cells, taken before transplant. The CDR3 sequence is CASRVTSGIMAEAFF. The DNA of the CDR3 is TGCGCCAGCCGTGTCACCTCAGGGATAATGGCTGAAGCTTTCTTT.